This TCR beta chain was sequenced during a study of memory CD4+ T cells and cytomegalovirus serostatus. About the study: This sample comes from healthy Belgian adults, under 10 CMV seropositive, roughly 22 seronegative.

In the source study's methods: After removing out-of-frame reads, around 2 million distinct TCRbeta sequences remained. The method was immunoSEQ multiplex PCR; TCRdb's version includes in-frame clones alone and lacks a portion of them. The V and J calls and clone size are taken from that table; D and trimming were inferred from the DNA. The profile shows under 55,000 clones, 80% to 85% of them singletons. Single viable CD3+CD4+CD8-CD45RO+ cells were sorted as the memory CD4+ T cells. V shed 7 bases and J shed 8 bases, with 21 bases lying between them. In germline, CDR1 is LNHDA, CDR2 SQIVND (reference sequence). This CDR3 is built from 15 residues. By share, this clone counts as medium-sized (0.01 to 0.1%).

The chain uses TRBV19 and TRBJ2-4, with D hard to call. The source of this sequence is an adult in good health and CMV-seropositive. Sequencing was carried out using memory CD4+ T cells from blood. Here the CDR3 DNA reads TGTGCCAGTAATCTGGACGCCCGATCCTTGGACATTCAGTACTTC. It encodes CASNLDARSLDIQYF. Filled out from reference TRBV19 and TRBJ2-4, the complete variable domain reads DGGITQSPKYLFRKEGQNVTLSCEQNLNHDAMYWYRQDPGQGLRLIYYSQIVNDFQKGDIAEGYSVSREKKESFPLTVTSAQKNPTAFYLCASNLDARSLDIQYFGAGTRLSVL.